This T cell receptor (beta chain) appears in the sequencing data of a study of shared clonotypes between healthy human individuals. Study-level findings and limits: Larger richness was generally estimated for naive than memory subsets.

In regard to this clone: Its antigen remains unidentified.

Here immunoSEQ multiplex PCR was the method, and the copy in TCRdb shows in-frame clones only, minus some. The sample carries around 2,000,000 clones, roughly 94% recorded once. CDR1 and CDR2 from the germline V gene are SEHNR and FQNEAQ (reference sequence). The CDR3 totals 12 residues. Trimming cost V 4 bases and J 7 bases, with 8 bases left between them. Naive CD8 populations comprised CD45RO-negative cells positively selected for CCR7, excluding terminally differentiated effector memory CD45RA+ cells. The chain uses TRBV7-9 and TRBJ1-3; the D is unclear. This TCR was recovered from a man younger than 30 in good health. Sequencing used naive CD8+ T cells sorted from blood. CDR3 sequence reads: CASSSGGNTIYF. CDR3 DNA: TGTGCCAGCAGCTCGGGTGGGAACACCATATATTTT.